The source of this T cell receptor beta chain is a study of cytomegalovirus exposure and HLA in healthy donors. Study conclusions and caveats: For presence/absence analyses, sequencing depth was assumed to be roughly uniform across donors. Through in vitro validation, three CMV-associated chains were shown to be specific for CMV antigens. Highly shared variants forming one cluster were likely a sequencing artifact.

Looked up from germline, CDR1 is SGHAT and CDR2 is FQNNGV. This CDR3 has 18 amino acids. Losses at the gene ends were 1 base for V and 1 base for J; bases not matched to a gene: 7. A word on this clone: What it binds is not known.

Vbeta (60) and Jbeta (13) primers were used in the PCR. Under the authors' procedure: Later work found 65 million to 100 million unique TCR beta chains, with 9.5 million to 14 million shared. Generated by immunoSEQ multiplex PCR, the TCRdb table keeps only in-frame clones and is missing some. V and J calls and clone size are copied from that table; D and trimming were computed from the DNA. Here the sample spans 170,000 or so clones, more than 60% being singletons. The chain carries TRBV11-2 and TRBJ2-2; 9 bases fit TRBD2. The receptor's source is a woman aged 30 to 39 in good health and CMV-seropositive. The specimen sequenced was PBMCs. The CDR3 nucleotides read TGTGCCAGCAGCTTAGGTTACAGACTAGCGGTGAACACCGGGGAGCTGTTTTTT. Amino acid sequence: CASSLGYRLAVNTGELFF.